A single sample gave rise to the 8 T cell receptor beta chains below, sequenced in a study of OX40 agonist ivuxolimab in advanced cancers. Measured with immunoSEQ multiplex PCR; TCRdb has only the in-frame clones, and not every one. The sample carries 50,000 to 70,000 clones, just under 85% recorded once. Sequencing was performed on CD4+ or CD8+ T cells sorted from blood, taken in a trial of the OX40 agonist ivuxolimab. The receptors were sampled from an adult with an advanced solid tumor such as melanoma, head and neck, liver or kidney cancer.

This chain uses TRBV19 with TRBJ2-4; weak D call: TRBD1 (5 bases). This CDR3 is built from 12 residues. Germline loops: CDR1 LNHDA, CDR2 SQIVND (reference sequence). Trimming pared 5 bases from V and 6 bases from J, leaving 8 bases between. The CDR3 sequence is CASSLRGNIQYF. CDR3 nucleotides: TGTGCCAGTAGTCTTAGGGGAAACATTCAGTACTTC.

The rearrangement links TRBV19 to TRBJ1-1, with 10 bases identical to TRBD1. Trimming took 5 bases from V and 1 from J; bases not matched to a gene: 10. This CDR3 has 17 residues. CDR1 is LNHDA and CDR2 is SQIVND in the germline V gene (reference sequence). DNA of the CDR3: TGTGCCAGTAGTCATGGGACAGGGGATTGGAGGAACACTGAAGCTTTCTTT. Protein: CASSHGTGDWRNTEAFF.

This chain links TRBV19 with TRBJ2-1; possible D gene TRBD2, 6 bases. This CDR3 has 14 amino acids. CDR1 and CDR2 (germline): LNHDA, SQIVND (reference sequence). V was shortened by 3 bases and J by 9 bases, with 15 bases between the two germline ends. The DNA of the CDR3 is TGTGCCAGTAGTATTGTGGGAGGATTGAGTGAGCAGTTCTTC. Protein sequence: CASSIVGGLSEQFF.

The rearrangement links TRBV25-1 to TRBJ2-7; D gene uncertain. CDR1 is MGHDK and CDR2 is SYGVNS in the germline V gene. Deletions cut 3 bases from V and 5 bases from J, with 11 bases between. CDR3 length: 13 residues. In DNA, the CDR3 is TGTGCCAGCAGTGAGGGTAGATTTGACGAGCAGTACTTC. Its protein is CASSEGRFDEQYF.

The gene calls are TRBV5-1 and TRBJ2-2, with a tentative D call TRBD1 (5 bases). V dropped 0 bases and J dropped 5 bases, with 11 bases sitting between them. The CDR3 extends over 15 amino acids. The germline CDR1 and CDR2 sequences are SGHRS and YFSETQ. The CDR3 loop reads CASSLVSGWTGELFF. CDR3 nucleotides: TGCGCCAGCAGCTTGGTGTCAGGGTGGACCGGGGAGCTGTTTTTT.

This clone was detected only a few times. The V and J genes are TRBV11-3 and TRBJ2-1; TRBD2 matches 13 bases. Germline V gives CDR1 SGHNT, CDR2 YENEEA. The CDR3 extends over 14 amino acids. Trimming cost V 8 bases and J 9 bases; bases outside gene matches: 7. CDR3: CASQGLAGKGEQFF. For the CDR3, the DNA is TGTGCCAGCCAGGGACTAGCGGGAAAGGGTGAGCAGTTCTTC.

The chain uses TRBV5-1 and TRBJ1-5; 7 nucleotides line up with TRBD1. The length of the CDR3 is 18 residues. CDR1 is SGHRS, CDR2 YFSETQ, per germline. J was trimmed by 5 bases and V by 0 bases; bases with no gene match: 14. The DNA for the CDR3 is TGCGCCAGCAGCTTGGGAACCAATCGGACAGGTAGAGATCAGCCCCAGCATTTT. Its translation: CASSLGTNRTGRDQPQHF.

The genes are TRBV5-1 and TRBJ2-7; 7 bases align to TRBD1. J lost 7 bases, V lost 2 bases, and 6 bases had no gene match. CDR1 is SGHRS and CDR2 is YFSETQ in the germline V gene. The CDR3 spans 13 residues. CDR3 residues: CASSFDRAGEQYF. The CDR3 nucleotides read TGCGCCAGCAGCTTCGACAGGGCAGGGGAGCAGTACTTC.